This T cell receptor beta chain was recovered during a study of cytomegalovirus exposure and HLA in healthy donors. Study at large: Earlier findings included more than 95 million unique TCR beta sequences obtained from about 170 million T cells.

Primers included in the PCR were 60 Vbeta and 13 Jbeta primers. Assay: immunoSEQ multiplex PCR; the TCRdb copy retains only in-frame clones and omits some. The sample shows about 150,000 clones, approximately 81% of them seen only once. Trimming removed 6 bases from V and 5 bases from J, with 14 bases in between. The CDR3 loop spans 13 amino acids. The germline V gene has CDR1 SNHLY and CDR2 FYNNEI. This chain links TRBV2 with TRBJ2-7, with D tentatively TRBD2 (6 bases). The sequencing sample was made of PBMCs. This clonotype was obtained from a boy between 2 and 15 years old in good health and CMV-seronegative. Here the CDR3 DNA reads TGTGCCAGCAGCTACGGGACTCCGGACGAGCAGTACTTC. Its protein is CASSYGTPDEQYF.